Below are 2 T cell receptor beta chains sequenced from a single sample in a study of T cell clonotyping in hematopoietic cell transplantation. The data were produced by immunoSEQ multiplex PCR, yet TCRdb's version contains in-frame clones alone and is incomplete. The sample contains approximately 17,000 clones, less than 80% of which appear only once. Specimen: PBMCs, collected 30 days after allogeneic stem cell transplant. These TCRs come from a male patient aged 45-60 years who had an allogeneic stem cell transplant from an unrelated donor, so T cells may come from the graft donor. Some clones in this sample may be carry-over from other donors' samples.

The sample holds a few counts of this clone. The CDR3 spells CASQLAGFQETQYF. The CDR3 DNA sequence: TGTGCCAGCCAATTAGCGGGATTCCAAGAGACCCAGTACTTC. V is TRBV2 and J is TRBJ2-5; 8 bases fit TRBD2. The CDR3 covers 14 residues. With 8 bases clipped from V and 1 base from J, the junction kept 6 bases outside the gene matches. CDR1 is SNHLY, CDR2 FYNNEI, per germline.

V gene TRBV30 combines with J gene TRBJ1-1, with 7 bases aligning to TRBD1. Looked up from germline, CDR1 is GTSNPN and CDR2 is SVGIG (reference sequence). The CDR3 totals 13 residues. Germline trimming cut 4 bases from V and 2 bases from J; bases unmatched to any gene: 4. Here the CDR3 reads CAWKDRANTEAFF. DNA for the CDR3: TGTGCCTGGAAAGACAGGGCTAACACTGAAGCTTTCTTT. Full variable domain (rest looked up from reference TRBV30 and TRBJ1-1): SQTIHQWPATLVQPVGSPLSLECTVEGTSNPNLYWYRQAAGRGLQLLFYSVGIGQISSEVPQNLSASRPQDRQFILSSKKLLLSDSGFYLCAWKDRANTEAFFGQGTRLTVV.